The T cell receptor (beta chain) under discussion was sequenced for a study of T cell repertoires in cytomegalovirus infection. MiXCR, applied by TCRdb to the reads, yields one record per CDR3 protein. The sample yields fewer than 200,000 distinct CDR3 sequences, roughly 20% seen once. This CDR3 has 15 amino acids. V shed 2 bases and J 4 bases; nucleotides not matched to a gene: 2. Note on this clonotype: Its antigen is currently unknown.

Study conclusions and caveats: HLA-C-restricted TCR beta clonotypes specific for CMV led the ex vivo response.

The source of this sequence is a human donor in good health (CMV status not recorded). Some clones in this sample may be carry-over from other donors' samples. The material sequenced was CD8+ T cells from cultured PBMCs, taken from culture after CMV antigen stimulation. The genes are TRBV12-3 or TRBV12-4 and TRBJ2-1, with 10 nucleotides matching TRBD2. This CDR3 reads CASSLLAGGYNEQFF. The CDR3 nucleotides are TGTGCCAGCAGTTTATTAGCGGGGGGTTACAATGAGCAGTTCTTC.